Included here is one T cell receptor (beta chain) sequence, with context. Its specificity is unknown. Per germline, CDR1 SQVTM and CDR2 ANQGSEA. Trimming removed 1 base at V and 4 bases at J, with 10 bases between. The CDR3 totals 13 residues. It was with 60 Vbeta and 13 Jbeta primers that the PCR ran. The table came from immunoSEQ multiplex PCR; TCRdb's copy has only in-frame clones and leaves some out. The table records about 160,000 clones, 82% of them present only once. This sample is part of a study of cytomegalovirus exposure and HLA in healthy donors. Turning to the study itself: Out of 150 million to 200 million T cells, an earlier analysis found over 90 million unique TCR beta sequences in total. Study-wide results and limits: Productive rates of about 90% or about 30% were seen for most TCR beta V segments in an earlier analysis.

This TCR came from a girl aged 2 to 10 in good health and CMV-seropositive. The chain uses TRBV29-1 and TRBJ1-2, with a possible D match to TRBD1 (6 bases). The sequencing sample was made of PBMCs. The CDR3 coding sequence is TGCAGCGTTGAAGCGGAAGGGGGCTATGGCTACACCTTC. It specifies CSVEAEGGYGYTF.